A selection of T cell receptor beta chains follows, all from one sample in a study of cytomegalovirus exposure and HLA in healthy donors. Repertoires were generated with immunoSEQ multiplex PCR, while TCRdb's copy carries only in-frame clones and drops some. The sample records over 60,000 clones, 75% being singletons. The specimen sequenced was PBMCs. The receptors derive from a young woman in good health and CMV-seropositive. The conserved cysteine and the conserved F or W are not part of the CDR3 here.

cdr3_aa | v_call
ASSSLIGGGEQY | TRBV6-5
SARTWKETQY | TRBV29-1
ASSLRSYNEQF | TRBV7-3
ASKGLAGGSSSYNEQF | TRBV19
ASSEYRGDTQY | TRBV25-1
ASSTPGQGAGWNEQF | TRBV13
ASSAQGADGYT | TRBV7-2
ASTGPGTTNEKLF | TRBV14
ASSLEGTGLAGGSYEQY | TRBV5-1
ASSRAYEQY | TRBV5-6
ASSSNRGPHYGYT | TRBV6-6
ASSPWMGGDEKLF | TRBV27
ASSALSGQGYNEQF | TRBV5-6
ASSQGGWGTPSYEQY | TRBV7-8
ASSPLSLAGSVYEQY | TRBV11-2
ASSQTGGSYGYT | TRBV28
ATGTSGSREETQY | TRBV10-3
ASSSTWLRNTIY | TRBV6-5
ASSYSQGGYT | TRBV6-5
AWTKGRRWRSYEQY | TRBV30